The clone carrying this T cell receptor beta chain was counted many times. Its antigen remains unidentified. RNA transcripts were the template, and TCR beta CDR3 regions were amplified from them. An opening RT-PCR round employed HTBI primers and preceded a second-round multiplex PCR. One entry per CDR3 protein results from TCRdb running MiXCR on the multiplex PCR reads. Of approximately 210,000 distinct CDR3 sequences detected, about 32% appear once; the ten largest clones hold approximately 9.1%. Germline CDR1 SGHTA, CDR2 FQGNSA. V gave up 5 bases and J gave up 6 bases; unmatched junction bases: 2. CDR3 length: 12 residues. Ophthalmopathy-affected donors exhibited moderate-to-severe activity, CAS ≥3, NOSPECS ≥4, and duration under 3 months. The entry originates in a study of Graves' ophthalmopathy and Graves' hyperthyroidism. Whole-study results and caveats: Ophthalmopathy and stable hyperthyroidism were discriminated by a 13-signature model, with roughly 86% sensitivity and nearly 84% specificity. In blood, most expanded thyroid clonotypes above 0.001 frequency were also detected.

V usage is TRBV7-2 and J usage is TRBJ2-3; 7 nucleotides line up with TRBD2. The sequence was obtained from a man aged 50-59 years with Graves' ophthalmopathy. The sample consisted of peripheral blood. Here the CDR3 DNA reads TGTGCCAGCAGCGGGAGGGCGGATACGCAGTATTTT. It codes for CASSGRADTQYF.